This passage covers 9 T cell receptor beta chains from one sample sequenced in a study of cytomegalovirus exposure and HLA in healthy donors (dated by TCRdb to the late 2010s). The receptor library was made with the immunoSEQ multiplex PCR assay. For the multiplex PCR, a mixture combining 60 forward primers for TCR Vbeta segments and 13 reverse primers for TCR Jbeta segments was used. TCRdb took this table from immuneACCESS and kept in-frame rearrangements with V and J called. Such tables lack part of the clones; where checked against another copy, unresolved V genes explain under half of the gap, and the rest is unexplained. The sample table contains over 150,000 clones; only one count was recorded for roughly 84% of them. 0.38% of the sample is held by the ten biggest clonotypes. Sequenced: PBMCs. The receptor source for this set is a boy under 10 years old in good health and CMV-seronegative.

The chain links TRBV5-6 to TRBJ2-7, with D unresolved. This CDR3 contains 14 residues. In germline, CDR1 is SGHDT, CDR2 YYEEEE. V was trimmed by 4 bases and J by 6 bases, leaving 17 bases between them. The CDR3 coding sequence is TGTGCCAGCAGCCCTGGTCGGTTCTGGAGCGAGCAGTACTTC. Translated, it gives CASSPGRFWSEQYF. The entire variable domain, with the rest obtained from reference TRBV5-6 and TRBJ2-7, is as follows: DAGVTQSPTHLIKTRGQQVTLRCSPKSGHDTVSWYQQALGQGPQFIFQYYEEEERQRGNFPDRFSGHQFPNYSSELNVNALLLGDSALYLCASSPGRFWSEQYFGPGTRLTVT.

The V call is TRBV4-1, the J call TRBJ2-1, with TRBD2 identical over 10 bases. Per the germline V gene, CDR1 is MGHRA and CDR2 is YSYEKL. The trim removed 3 bases at V and 4 bases at J, leaving 6 bases unmatched. The CDR3 sequence is 16 residues long. This CDR3 is CASSQLTSGIYNEQFF. The CDR3 DNA sequence: TGCGCCAGCAGCCAGTTAACTAGCGGGATTTACAATGAGCAGTTCTTC.

The chain carries TRBV18 and TRBJ2-7; perhaps TRBD1 as D (5 bases). The germline V and J ends were trimmed by 5 bases and 7 bases, with 18 bases remaining between them. This CDR3 contains 14 residues. From germline, CDR1 is KGHSH and CDR2 LQKENI. The CDR3 nucleotides read TGTGCCAGCTCATTAGGGCCCAGGGTCGAGGAGCAGTACTTC. The encoded protein is CASSLGPRVEEQYF.

J is TRBJ1-3 and V is TRBV7-2, with 7 bases fitting TRBD1. The CDR3 runs to 16 residues. Trimming cost V 5 bases and J 1 base; bases outside gene matches: 8. The V gene's germline CDR1 is SGHTA and CDR2 FQGNSA. The CDR3 protein is CASSPVTGSSGNTIYF. The DNA of the CDR3 is TGTGCCAGCAGCCCTGTGACAGGGAGTTCTGGAAACACCATATATTTT.

Notes on this clone: In the same sample, other DNA sequences code for this CDR3. V gene TRBV29-1 combines with J gene TRBJ2-1; the match to TRBD2 covers 9 bases. This CDR3 is 16 amino acids long. With V trimmed by 3 bases and J by 6 bases, 12 bases remained unmatched. Germline V gene data show CDR1 as SQVTM and CDR2 as ANQGSEA. The CDR3 sequence: CSVEDLVAGVRNEQFF. CDR3 DNA: TGCAGCGTTGAGGATCTGGTAGCGGGAGTCCGCAATGAGCAGTTCTTC.

This sequence joins TRBV27 and TRBJ2-2; 8 positions agree with TRBD1. CDR1 MNHEY and CDR2 SMNVEV come from the germline V gene (reference sequence). Losses at the gene ends were 6 bases for V and 4 bases for J; bases not matched to a gene: 4. The CDR3 contains 14 residues. The CDR3 spells CASSVQGGTGELFF. In nucleotides, the CDR3 is TGTGCCAGCAGCGTACAGGGGGGCACCGGGGAGCTGTTTTTT.

This chain joins TRBV27 and TRBJ2-5; the D gene is possibly TRBD1 (6 bases). V gave up 10 bases and J gave up 6 bases, with 18 bases separating them. Germline assignment: CDR1 MNHEY and CDR2 SMNVEV (reference sequence). This CDR3 comprises 13 residues. In nucleotides, the CDR3 is TGTGCCACCAATAACAGGGCCTTGAAGACCCAGTACTTC. Protein: CATNNRALKTQYF.

The rearrangement links TRBV11-1 to TRBJ2-7; 10 nucleotides align to TRBD2. CDR3 size: 15 residues. Germline loops: CDR1 SGHAT, CDR2 FQDESV (reference sequence). V was clipped by 5 bases and J by 1 base; unmatched bases: 5. The CDR3 spells CASSARTSGSYEQYF. CDR3 nucleotide sequence: TGTGCCAGCAGCGCCCGGACTAGCGGTTCCTACGAGCAGTACTTC.

The chain recombines TRBV6-6 with TRBJ1-1; D is unresolved. Trimming removed 7 bases at V and 4 bases at J, with 10 bases between. There are 12 residues in the CDR3. The germline CDR1 and CDR2 sequences are MNHNY and SVGAGI (reference sequence). CDR3 region: CASTEEVTEAFF. CDR3 nucleotide sequence: TGTGCCAGCACCGAGGAAGTCACTGAAGCTTTCTTT.